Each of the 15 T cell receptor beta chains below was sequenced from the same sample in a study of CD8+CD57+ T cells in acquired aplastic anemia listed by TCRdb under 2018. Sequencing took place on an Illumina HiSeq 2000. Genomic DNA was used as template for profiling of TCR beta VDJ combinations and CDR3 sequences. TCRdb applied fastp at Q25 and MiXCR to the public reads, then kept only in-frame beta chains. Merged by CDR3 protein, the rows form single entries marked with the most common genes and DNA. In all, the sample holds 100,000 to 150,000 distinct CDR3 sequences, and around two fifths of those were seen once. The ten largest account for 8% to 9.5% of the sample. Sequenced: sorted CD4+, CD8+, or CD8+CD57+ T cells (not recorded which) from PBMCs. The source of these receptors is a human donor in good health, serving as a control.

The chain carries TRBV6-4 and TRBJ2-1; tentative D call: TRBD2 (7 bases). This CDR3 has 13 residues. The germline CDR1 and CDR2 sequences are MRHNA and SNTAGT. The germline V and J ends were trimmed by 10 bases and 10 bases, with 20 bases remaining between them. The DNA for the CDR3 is TGTGCCACCTCGTACGGCGGGGGACAAGAGCAGTTCTTC. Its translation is CATSYGGGQEQFF.

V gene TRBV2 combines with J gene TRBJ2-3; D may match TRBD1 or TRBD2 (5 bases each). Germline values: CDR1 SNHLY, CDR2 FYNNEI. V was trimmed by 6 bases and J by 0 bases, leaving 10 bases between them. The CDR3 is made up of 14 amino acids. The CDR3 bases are TGTGCCAGCAGCGGGACGTTAAGCACAGATACGCAGTATTTT. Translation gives CASSGTLSTDTQYF.

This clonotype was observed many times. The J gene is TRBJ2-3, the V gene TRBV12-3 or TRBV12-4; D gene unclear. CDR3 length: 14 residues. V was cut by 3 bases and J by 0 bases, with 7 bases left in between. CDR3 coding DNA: TGTGCCAGCAGTTTGGCCAGTAGCACAGATACGCAGTATTTT. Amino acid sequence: CASSLASSTDTQYF.

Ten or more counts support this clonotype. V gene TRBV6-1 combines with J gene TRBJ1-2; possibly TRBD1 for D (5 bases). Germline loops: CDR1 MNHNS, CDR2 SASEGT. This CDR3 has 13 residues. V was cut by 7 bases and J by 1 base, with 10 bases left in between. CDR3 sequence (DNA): TGTGCCAGCAACCGGCAGGGTAACTATGGCTACACCTTC. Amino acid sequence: CASNRQGNYGYTF.

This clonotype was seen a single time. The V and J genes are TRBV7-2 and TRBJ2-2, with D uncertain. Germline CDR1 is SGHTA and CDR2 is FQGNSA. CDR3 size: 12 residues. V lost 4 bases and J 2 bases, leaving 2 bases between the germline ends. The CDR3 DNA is TGTGCCAGCAGCTCTAACACCGGGGAGCTGTTTTTT. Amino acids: CASSSNTGELFF.

The CDR3 coding sequence is TGTGCCAGCAGCTTAGGGACAGGCTCCTACGAGCAGTACTTC. As protein: CASSLGTGSYEQYF. The J gene is TRBJ2-7, the V gene TRBV7-2, with 7 bases identical to TRBD1. The CDR3 is made up of 14 amino acids. The junction had 0 bases not matched to a gene; V was cut back by 1 base and J by 0 bases. The V gene's germline CDR1 is SGHTA and CDR2 FQGNSA.

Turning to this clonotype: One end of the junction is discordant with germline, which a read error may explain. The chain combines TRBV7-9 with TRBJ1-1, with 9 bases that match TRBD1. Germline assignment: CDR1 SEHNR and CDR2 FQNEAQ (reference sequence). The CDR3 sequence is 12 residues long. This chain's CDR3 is CSARTGETEAFF. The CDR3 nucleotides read TGCAGCGCCCGGACAGGGGAAACTGAAGCTTTCTTT.

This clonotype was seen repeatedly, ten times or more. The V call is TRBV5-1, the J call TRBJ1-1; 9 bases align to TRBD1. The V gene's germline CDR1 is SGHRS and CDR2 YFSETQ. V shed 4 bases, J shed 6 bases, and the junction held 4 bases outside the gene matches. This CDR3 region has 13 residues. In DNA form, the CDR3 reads TGCGCCAGCAGCGGGACAGGGATTTCTGAAGCTTTCTTT. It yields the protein CASSGTGISEAFF. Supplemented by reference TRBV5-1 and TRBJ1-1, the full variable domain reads KAGVTQTPRYLIKTRGQQVTLSCSPISGHRSVSWYQQTPGQGLQFLFEYFSETQRNKGNFPGRFSGRQFSNSRSEMNVSTLELGDSALYLCASSGTGISEAFFGQGTRLTVV.

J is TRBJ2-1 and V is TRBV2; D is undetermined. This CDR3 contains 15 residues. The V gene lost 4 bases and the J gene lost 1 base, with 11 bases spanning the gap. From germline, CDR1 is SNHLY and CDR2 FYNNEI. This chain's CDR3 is CASSVSPFSYNEQFF. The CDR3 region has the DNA TGTGCCAGCAGTGTGAGTCCGTTTTCCTACAATGAGCAGTTCTTC. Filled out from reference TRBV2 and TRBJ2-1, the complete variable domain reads EPEVTQTPSHQVTQMGQEVILRCVPISNHLYFYWYRQILGQKVEFLVSFYNNEISEKSEIFDDQFSVERPDGSNFTLKIRSTKLEDSAMYFCASSVSPFSYNEQFFGPGTRLTVL.

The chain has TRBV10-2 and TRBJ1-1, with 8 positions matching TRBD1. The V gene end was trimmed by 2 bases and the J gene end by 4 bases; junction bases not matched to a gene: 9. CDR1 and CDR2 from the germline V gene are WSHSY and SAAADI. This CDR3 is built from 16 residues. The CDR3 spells CASSELRTGRGTEAFF. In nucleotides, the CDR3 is TGCGCCAGCAGTGAGCTAAGGACAGGGAGGGGCACTGAAGCTTTCTTT.

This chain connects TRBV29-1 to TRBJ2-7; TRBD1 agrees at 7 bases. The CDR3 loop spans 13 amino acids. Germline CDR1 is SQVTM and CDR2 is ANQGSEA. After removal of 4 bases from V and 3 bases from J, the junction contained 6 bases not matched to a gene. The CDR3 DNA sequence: TGCAGCGTTGGTAGGGACAGCCTCTACGAGCAGTACTTC. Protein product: CSVGRDSLYEQYF.

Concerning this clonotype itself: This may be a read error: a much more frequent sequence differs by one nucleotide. In nucleotides, the CDR3 is TGTGCCTGGGGACAGGGTTGGAATGAGCAGTTCTTC. Encoded protein: CAWGQGWNEQFF. The chain has TRBV30 and TRBJ2-1; 8 bases map to TRBD1. CDR1 and CDR2 from the germline V gene are GTSNPN and SVGIG (reference sequence). With 5 bases clipped from V and 7 bases from J, the junction kept 4 bases outside the gene matches. The CDR3 extends over 12 amino acids.

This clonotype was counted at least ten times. CDR3 region: CASSIGPNTDTQYF. CDR3 nucleotides: TGTGCCAGTAGTATAGGACCGAACACAGATACGCAGTATTTT. The rearrangement links TRBV19 to TRBJ2-3; D gene uncertain. This CDR3 contains 14 residues. Germline CDR1 reads LNHDA; CDR2 reads SQIVND (reference sequence). Trimming removed 1 base from V and 2 bases from J, with 7 bases in between.

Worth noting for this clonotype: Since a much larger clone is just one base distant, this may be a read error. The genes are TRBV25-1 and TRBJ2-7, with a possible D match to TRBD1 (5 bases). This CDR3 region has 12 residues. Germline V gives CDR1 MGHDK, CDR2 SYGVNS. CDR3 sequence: CASSQWGSRQHF. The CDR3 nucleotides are TGTGCCAGCAGCCAGTGGGGCTCTCGGCAGCACTTC.

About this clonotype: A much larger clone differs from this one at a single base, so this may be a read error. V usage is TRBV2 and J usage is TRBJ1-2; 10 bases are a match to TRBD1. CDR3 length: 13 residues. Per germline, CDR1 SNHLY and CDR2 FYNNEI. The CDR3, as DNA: TGTGCCGGCAGAGGGGACAGGGGTAGTGGCTACACCTTC. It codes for CAGRGDRGSGYTF.